Below are 27 T cell receptor beta chains sequenced from a single sample in a study of blood T cells in healthy people across ages. A J-beta primer mix and a sample-barcoded 5' primer were used in a second PCR of roughly 6 to 11 cycles. TCRdb passed the 5' RACE reads through MiXCR, listing each CDR3 protein once. The sample consists of some 1,000,000 distinct CDR3 sequences, 25% of them appearing once. This same sample was also taken into another study, of T cells of mothers and their children.

Material for sequencing was blood. These receptors all stem from a girl under 10 years old in good health.

CDR3 nucleotides: TGCAGTACCTTTCTAGCGGGAAGAGGAGATACGCAGTATTTT. Amino acid sequence: CSTFLAGRGDTQYF. The rearrangement uses TRBV20-1 and TRBJ2-3, with TRBD2 identical over 9 bases. The germline gives CDR1 DFQATT, CDR2 SNEGSKA (reference sequence). This CDR3 region has 14 residues. With V trimmed by 8 bases and J by 5 bases, 11 bases remained unmatched.

The chain joins TRBV12-5 to TRBJ2-5; D uncertain. Trimming shortened V by 1 base and J by 6 bases, and 15 bases separated the two germline ends. Per germline, CDR1 LGHNT and CDR2 FRNRAP. The CDR3 runs to 15 residues. CDR3 DNA: TGTGCTAGTGGTTTGGACCCCCCGTTGTTGCAGACCCAGTACTTC. Protein: CASGLDPPLLQTQYF.

CDR3 protein: CASSSLAGGPFYF. The CDR3 DNA is TGTGCCAGCAGCTCCCTAGCGGGGGGGCCCTTCTACTTC. V gene TRBV28 combines with J gene TRBJ2-5, with TRBD2 matching over 12 bases. After removal of 6 bases from V and 14 bases from J, the junction contained 10 bases not matched to a gene. This CDR3 has 13 residues. CDR1 MDHEN and CDR2 SYDVKM come from the germline V gene. The full variable domain, its missing parts supplied by reference TRBV28 and TRBJ2-5, is DVKVTQSSRYLVKRTGEKVFLECVQDMDHENMFWYRQDPGLGLRLIYFSYDVKMKEKGDIPEGYSVSREKKERFSLILESASTNQTSMYLCASSSLAGGPFYFGPGTRLLVL.

V is TRBV5-4 and J is TRBJ2-5; TRBD1 aligns across 9 bases. In germline, CDR1 is SGHNT, CDR2 YYREEE (reference sequence). Trimming at V came to 4 bases and at J to 4 bases, leaving 8 bases not matched to a gene. The CDR3 sequence is 15 residues long. The CDR3 DNA follows: TGTGCCAGCAGCGTACTACAGGGGGCGGGAGAGACCCAGTACTTC. Translated: CASSVLQGAGETQYF.

The sample holds a few counts of this clonotype. The chain has TRBV12-3 or TRBV12-4 and TRBJ2-5, with 7 bases fitting TRBD1. The V and J ends lost 7 bases and 5 bases, in that order; junction bases with no gene match: 13. The CDR3 contains 15 residues. CDR3 region: CASTRQGRGVETQYF. For the CDR3, the DNA is TGTGCCAGCACCCGACAGGGTAGGGGAGTGGAGACCCAGTACTTC.

This clonotype came up many times. The rearrangement joins TRBV29-1 to TRBJ2-5, with 7 positions matching TRBD2. The J segment lost 5 bases and the V segment lost 4 bases, leaving 4 bases of the junction unmatched. Germline assignment: CDR1 SQVTM and CDR2 ANQGSEA. This CDR3 region has 12 residues. The CDR3 coding sequence is TGCAGCGTTGGACTAGCAGGGGAGACCCAGTACTTC. Amino acid sequence: CSVGLAGETQYF.

The genes are TRBV20-1 and TRBJ1-2; maybe TRBD1 (6 bases). The CDR3 is 15 residues long. The V end lost 6 bases, the J end lost 2 bases, and 19 bases lay between the germline ends. Germline V gene data show CDR1 as DFQATT and CDR2 as SNEGSKA (reference sequence). CDR3 region: CSAIGRGFINYGYTF. The CDR3 DNA sequence: TGCAGTGCGATCGGTAGGGGGTTTATCAACTATGGCTACACCTTC.

This clonotype was observed a handful of times. This chain joins TRBV7-9 and TRBJ2-7, with a weak D call TRBD2 (6 bases). Trimming left V 5 bases short and J 2 bases short, with 16 bases between. The germline V gene encodes CDR1 SEHNR and CDR2 FQNEAQ (reference sequence). The CDR3 is 15 residues long. CDR3 coding DNA: TGTGCCAGCAGCCCCCCGCGGGAAACTCCCTACGAGCAGTACTTC. It codes for CASSPPRETPYEQYF.

Comment on this clonotype: An end of the junction does not agree with germline; a read error may underlie this. The chain uses TRBV12-3 or TRBV12-4 and TRBJ1-2; 8 bases match TRBD1. This CDR3 spans 16 amino acids. CDR3 amino acids: CASSPKDRDTNYGNTF. In DNA form, the CDR3 reads TGTGCCAGCAGTCCCAAGGACAGGGACACTAACTATGGCAACACCTTC.

The table lists this clonotype with a few counts. This chain links TRBV5-1 with TRBJ2-6, with D possibly TRBD1 on 5 matching bases. The CDR3 is 20 amino acids. The germline V and J ends were trimmed by 4 bases and 0 bases, with 23 bases remaining between them. Germline V gene sequence: CDR1 SGHRS, CDR2 YFSETQ. The CDR3 region has the DNA TGCGCCAGCAGCCTGACGCAGGGCCCCATTTTATACTCTGGGGCCAACGTCCTGACTTTC. Protein product: CASSLTQGPILYSGANVLTF.

V is TRBV9 and J is TRBJ2-6; 9 positions match TRBD2. The germline V gene has CDR1 SGDLS and CDR2 YYNGEE. The CDR3 consists of 21 residues. J gave up 0 bases and V 0 bases, and 13 bases lay outside the gene matches. CDR3 sequence reads: CASSVAWKRREGNSGANVLTF. The CDR3 DNA is TGTGCCAGCAGCGTAGCCTGGAAAAGGCGGGAGGGTAACTCTGGGGCCAACGTCCTGACTTTC.

This sequence joins TRBV6-5 and TRBJ2-2, with no clear D. The CDR3 length is 11 residues. V dropped 8 bases and J dropped 6 bases, with 7 bases sitting between them. Germline V gene sequence: CDR1 MNHEY, CDR2 SVGAGI. CDR3 residues: CASGLSGELFF. The CDR3 bases are TGTGCCAGCGGCCTCTCCGGGGAGCTGTTTTTT.

The chain employs TRBV29-1 and TRBJ2-5; 10 nucleotides align to TRBD1. Germline V lookup: CDR1 SQVTM, CDR2 ANQGSEA. The CDR3 sequence is 15 residues long. The V and J ends lost 6 bases and 5 bases, in that order; junction bases with no gene match: 12. This CDR3 reads CSVNGWTGGFETQYF. The DNA for the CDR3 is TGCAGCGTCAACGGCTGGACAGGGGGGTTTGAGACCCAGTACTTC. Variable domain in full (rest from reference TRBV29-1 and TRBJ2-5): SAVISQKPSRDICQRGTSLTIQCQVDSQVTMMFWYRQQPGQSLTLIATANQGSEATYESGFVIDKFPISRPNLTFSTLTVSNMSPEDSSIYLCSVNGWTGGFETQYFGPGTRLLVL.

This clonotype was observed a few times. The rearrangement joins TRBV7-2 to TRBJ1-3; D not resolved. Trimming shortened V by 8 bases and J by 0 bases, and 8 bases separated the two germline ends. Germline V gene data show CDR1 as SGHTA and CDR2 as FQGNSA. This CDR3 is built from 13 residues. CDR3 sequence reads: CASYDNSGNTIYF. CDR3 in DNA: TGTGCCAGCTATGATAACTCTGGAAACACCATATATTTT.

This chain links TRBV4-2 with TRBJ2-1, with D perhaps given as TRBD1 or TRBD2 (6 bases each). The V gene lost 1 base and the J gene lost 6 bases, with 13 bases spanning the gap. CDR1 and CDR2 (germline): LGHNA, YNFKEQ. CDR3 length: 15 amino acids. The CDR3 region is CASSQAEGDVNEQFF. The CDR3 region has the DNA TGTGCCAGCAGCCAAGCGGAGGGGGACGTCAATGAGCAGTTCTTC.

This clonotype was observed a few times. This chain uses TRBV20-1 with TRBJ1-1, with D possibly being TRBD1 (6 bases). Germline CDR1 and CDR2: DFQATT and SNEGSKA (reference sequence). CDR3 length: 15 residues. The V end was cut by 0 bases, the J end by 2 bases, with 13 bases between. CDR3 region: CSARDYRGTNTEAFF. CDR3 nucleotides: TGCAGTGCTAGAGATTATAGGGGGACCAACACTGAAGCTTTCTTT.

The sample holds a few counts of this clonotype. The CDR3 spells CASSPMGANTEAFF. The CDR3 coding sequence is TGTGCCAGCAGTCCCATGGGGGCGAACACTGAAGCTTTCTTT. The chain combines TRBV28 with TRBJ1-1; possibly TRBD1 for D (6 bases). The CDR3 sequence is 14 residues long. Trimming took 5 bases from V and 1 from J, leaving 11 bases between them. CDR1 MDHEN and CDR2 SYDVKM come from the germline V gene.

The table lists this clonotype with a few counts. This chain connects TRBV29-1 to TRBJ2-1, with unresolved D. The end of the DNA is better explained by TRBJ2-5, so the J call may be wrong. This CDR3 region has 12 residues. CDR1 is SQVTM and CDR2 is ANQGSEA in the germline V gene. CDR3 bases: TGCAGCGTTAGGGTCCAGGAAGAGACCCAGTACTTC. Translation: CSVRVQEETQYF.

The J gene is TRBJ2-3, the V gene TRBV20-1, with 7 bases that match TRBD1. The germline V gene encodes CDR1 DFQATT and CDR2 SNEGSKA (reference sequence). The CDR3 extends over 15 amino acids. The V gene end was trimmed by 3 bases and the J gene end by 2 bases; junction bases not matched to a gene: 8. CDR3 sequence reads: CSASLRTGTTDTQYF. CDR3 in DNA: TGCAGTGCTAGCCTCCGGACAGGAACCACAGATACGCAGTATTTT.

The chain employs TRBV14 and TRBJ2-1, with D tentatively TRBD2 (6 bases). The CDR3 contains 15 residues. The V end was cut by 5 bases, the J end by 4 bases, with 15 bases between. Germline V gives CDR1 SGHDN, CDR2 FVKESK. CDR3 sequence: CASSWTELAYNEQFF. The CDR3 DNA sequence: TGTGCCAGCAGCTGGACGGAACTAGCTTACAATGAGCAGTTCTTC.

V is TRBV3-1 and J is TRBJ1-1, with D perhaps TRBD1 (6 bases). V lost 3 bases and J 6 bases, leaving 29 bases between the germline ends. Germline V gene sequence: CDR1 LGHDT, CDR2 YNNKEL (reference sequence). This CDR3 has 19 amino acids. The CDR3 bases are TGTGCCAGCAGCCATTATTTCGGGATATTGTGGGGGGCGCGTCCTGAAGCTTTCTTT. Translating it yields CASSHYFGILWGARPEAFF.

Worth noting for this clonotype: One end of the junction does not line up with germline, which may come from a read error. The J gene is TRBJ2-2, the V gene TRBV24-1; D is possibly TRBD2 (6 bases). The CDR3 is 16 amino acids. Germline CDR1 reads KGHDR; CDR2 reads SFDVKD. In DNA, the CDR3 is TGTGCCACCGGTGACCTTGGAGGGGTGGGCACCGGGGAGCTGTTTTTT. It yields the protein CATGDLGGVGTGELFF.

This chain connects TRBV27 to TRBJ2-7; TRBD1 agrees at 7 bases. CDR1 is MNHEY, CDR2 SMNVEV, per germline (reference sequence). The CDR3 loop spans 13 amino acids. J gave up 4 bases and V 3 bases, and 3 bases lay outside the gene matches. The CDR3: CASSLGQKYEQYF. The CDR3 DNA sequence: TGTGCCAGCAGTTTGGGACAGAAATACGAGCAGTACTTC.

This clonotype was observed at least ten times. The chain uses TRBV4-1 and TRBJ2-5; 8 positions agree with TRBD2. The CDR3 has 14 amino acids. V shed 2 bases and J 5 bases; nucleotides not matched to a gene: 4. Germline values: CDR1 MGHRA, CDR2 YSYEKL. Here the CDR3 reads CASSQPGRAETQYF. DNA for the CDR3: TGCGCCAGCAGCCAACCCGGGAGGGCTGAGACCCAGTACTTC.

The chain joins TRBV12-3 or TRBV12-4 to TRBJ2-5, with D perhaps matching TRBD2 (5 bases). The J call may be faulty, since TRBJ2-7 better matches the DNA end. The CDR3 totals 13 residues. In nucleotides, the CDR3 is TGTGCCAGCAGCTCAAGTGGGGAGTACGAGCAGTACTTC. It specifies CASSSSGEYEQYF.

V is TRBV4-2 and J is TRBJ2-2; TRBD2 aligns across 11 bases. The ends lost 3 bases at V and 4 bases at J; junction bases unmatched: 16. This CDR3 comprises 20 residues. The germline CDR1 and CDR2 sequences are LGHNA and YNFKEQ. In DNA form, the CDR3 reads TGTGCCAGCAGCCATCCCCCGGGACTAGCGGACCCCGGGGGCACCGGGGAGCTGTTTTTT. This sequence encodes CASSHPPGLADPGGTGELFF.

This chain connects TRBV15 to TRBJ1-1; tentative D call: TRBD1 (5 bases). With 0 bases removed from V and 0 bases from J, the gap between germline ends came to 8 bases. CDR3 length: 15 amino acids. Looked up from germline, CDR1 is LNHNV and CDR2 is YYDKDF (reference sequence). CDR3 in amino acids: CATSRDEGLNTEAFF. DNA for the CDR3: TGTGCCACCAGCAGAGATGAGGGGCTGAACACTGAAGCTTTCTTT.